This entry lists 23 T cell receptor beta chains sequenced from one sample in a study of T cell responses to AZD1222 COVID-19 vaccine. The method was immunoSEQ multiplex PCR; TCRdb's version includes in-frame clones alone and lacks a portion of them. The sample records about 99,000 clones, around 90% being singletons. The material was peripheral blood, obtained on day 0 of AZD1222 vaccination. These receptors came from an adult in good health.

This clone was seen once. V and J are TRBV14 and TRBJ2-3; D remains unclear. Germline values: CDR1 SGHDN, CDR2 FVKESK. The CDR3 consists of 15 residues. Trimming pared 2 bases from V and 2 bases from J, leaving 11 bases between. The CDR3 DNA is TGTGCCAGCAGCCAAAGGCCGGTTACCACAGATACGCAGTATTTT. Translating gives CASSQRPVTTDTQYF.

This clone was observed a single time. This chain joins TRBV7-2 and TRBJ2-7, with TRBD2 matching 14 bases. V shed 4 bases and J 4 bases; nucleotides not matched to a gene: 15. Germline CDR1 is SGHTA and CDR2 is FQGNSA. This CDR3 has 19 residues. The CDR3 sequence: CASSSPGQGLAGAFYEQYF. The CDR3 DNA is TGTGCCAGCAGCTCCCCCGGCCAGGGACTAGCGGGAGCTTTTTACGAGCAGTACTTC.

The CDR3 DNA reads TGTGCCAGCAGTTACAACAGGGACTACGAGCAGTACTTC. It yields the protein CASSYNRDYEQYF. V usage is TRBV6-5 and J usage is TRBJ2-7, with a weak D call TRBD1 (6 bases). The CDR3 totals 13 residues. Looked up from germline, CDR1 is MNHEY and CDR2 is SVGAGI. Trimming shortened V by 2 bases and J by 3 bases, and 8 bases separated the two germline ends.

This chain uses TRBV7-2 with TRBJ2-4, with unresolved D. Germline CDR1 is SGHTA and CDR2 is FQGNSA. Trimming cost V 5 bases and J 0 bases, with 8 bases left between them. This CDR3 is built from 14 residues. The CDR3 here is CASSHPLAKNIQYF. CDR3 nucleotides: TGTGCCAGCAGCCACCCTCTAGCCAAAAACATTCAGTACTTC. Based on the CDR3 plus reference TRBV7-2 and TRBJ2-4, the full variable domain is GAGVSQSPSNKVTEKGKDVELRCDPISGHTALYWYRQSLGQGLEFLIYFQGNSAPDKSGLPSDRFSAERTGGSVSTLTIQRTQQEDSAVYLCASSHPLAKNIQYFGAGTRLSVL.

This chain uses TRBV10-3 with TRBJ2-7; 7 bases agree with TRBD1. Per germline, CDR1 ENHRY and CDR2 SYGVKD. The CDR3 is 16 amino acids. V lost 2 bases and J lost 0; bases outside the gene matches: 7. In DNA, the CDR3 is TGTGCCATCAGTGAGCCTGGGACAGCCTACTCCTACGAGCAGTACTTC. This sequence encodes CAISEPGTAYSYEQYF.

V is TRBV5-6 and J is TRBJ1-2; D uncertain. Trimming cost V 0 bases and J 0 bases, with 9 bases left between them. Per the germline V gene, CDR1 is SGHDT and CDR2 is YYEEEE. This CDR3 is built from 15 residues. The CDR3 spells CASSLGGSSNYGYTF. The CDR3 DNA is TGTGCCAGCAGCTTGGGCGGCAGCTCTAACTATGGCTACACCTTC.

The chain combines TRBV4-3 with TRBJ1-2; D is possibly TRBD1 (6 bases). The CDR3 runs to 14 residues. V lost 8 bases and J lost 0, with 13 bases in between. Germline CDR1 is LGHNA and CDR2 is YSLEER. The CDR3 spells CASGGASTNYGYTF. In DNA form, the CDR3 reads TGCGCCAGCGGGGGGGCATCCACTAACTATGGCTACACCTTC.

The chain uses TRBV4-1 and TRBJ1-1; D is perhaps TRBD1 (5 bases). From germline, CDR1 is MGHRA and CDR2 YSYEKL. The ends were cut back, 2 bases at V and 8 bases at J, with 24 bases in the middle. The CDR3 has 17 residues. CDR3 amino acids: CASSQTPGQGLLLEAFF. For the CDR3, the DNA is TGCGCCAGCAGCCAAACCCCGGGGCAGGGTCTTCTATTGGAAGCTTTCTTT.

J is TRBJ2-3 and V is TRBV7-9; D gene unclear. V gave up 5 bases and J gave up 2 bases, with 2 bases separating them. This CDR3 is built from 11 residues. Looked up from germline, CDR1 is SEHNR and CDR2 is FQNEAQ (reference sequence). As DNA, the CDR3 is TGTGCCAGCAGCGTCACAGATACGCAGTATTTT. This encodes CASSVTDTQYF.

The chain combines TRBV28 with TRBJ1-1, with 7 bases aligning to TRBD1. From germline, CDR1 is MDHEN and CDR2 SYDVKM. V was pared by 7 bases and J by 3 bases, with 17 bases of the junction left unmatched. This CDR3 is built from 17 residues. CDR3 in amino acids: CASNKGVDRVVDTEAFF. As DNA, the CDR3 is TGTGCCAGCAACAAAGGGGTAGACAGGGTGGTAGACACTGAAGCTTTCTTT.

The J gene is TRBJ1-1, the V gene TRBV13, with unresolved D. The CDR3 length is 12 residues. With 4 bases removed from V and 5 bases from J, the gap between germline ends came to 8 bases. From germline, CDR1 is PRHDT and CDR2 FYEKMQ (reference sequence). CDR3 protein: CASSSPSTEAFF. The CDR3 nucleotides read TGTGCCAGCAGCTCCCCCTCAACTGAAGCTTTCTTT.

The chain links TRBV7-2 to TRBJ1-1, with D perhaps TRBD1 (6 bases). Between the trimmed V and J ends, which lost 4 bases and 4 bases, there was a span of 16 bases. This CDR3 contains 15 residues. Germline V CDR1 and CDR2: SGHTA, FQGNSA. The CDR3 reads CASSYPRGWSTEAFF. For the CDR3, the DNA is TGTGCCAGCAGCTACCCCAGGGGATGGAGCACTGAAGCTTTCTTT.

The gene calls are TRBV6-6 and TRBJ2-1; no clear D gene. The CDR3 contains 11 residues. Germline V gives CDR1 MNHNY, CDR2 SVGAGI (reference sequence). V was trimmed by 7 bases and J by 4 bases, leaving 5 bases between them. The CDR3 coding sequence is TGTGCCAGCAACAGTTACAATGAGCAGTTCTTC. Translation gives CASNSYNEQFF.

The CDR3 loop reads CASSRSQGGPQETQYF. Written as DNA, the CDR3 is TGTGCCAGCAGTCGATCCCAGGGGGGGCCCCAAGAGACCCAGTACTTC. The V gene is TRBV9, the J gene TRBJ2-5; TRBD1 or TRBD2 may be the D gene (7 bases each). Germline values: CDR1 SGDLS, CDR2 YYNGEE. The CDR3 spans 16 residues. The V gene lost 5 bases and the J gene lost 1 base, with 18 bases spanning the gap.

V gene TRBV18 combines with J gene TRBJ2-4; TRBD2 agrees at 7 bases. The length of the CDR3 is 15 residues. Germline CDR1 and CDR2: KGHSH and LQKENI. Unmatched junction bases numbered 8, after V lost 2 bases and J lost 7 bases. The CDR3 here is CASSPYGGIENIQYF. CDR3 sequence (DNA): TGTGCCAGCTCACCATACGGGGGGATTGAGAACATTCAGTACTTC. Together with reference TRBV18 and TRBJ2-4, the CDR3 gives the full variable domain: NAGVMQNPRHLVRRRGQEARLRCSPMKGHSHVYWYRQLPEEGLKFMVYLQKENIIDESGMPKERFSAEFPKEGPSILRIQQVVRGDSAAYFCASSPYGGIENIQYFGAGTRLSVL.

The V call is TRBV3-1 (or the pseudogene TRBV3-2), the J call TRBJ2-5; D is unresolved. This CDR3 spans 15 amino acids. From germline, CDR1 is LGHDT and CDR2 YNNKEL (reference sequence). V lost 4 bases, J lost 4 bases, and 16 bases lay in between. The CDR3 sequence: CASSPPPTGPETQYF. In DNA form, the CDR3 reads TGTGCCAGCAGCCCACCTCCAACGGGCCCAGAGACCCAGTACTTC.

The chain joins TRBV3-1 (or the pseudogene TRBV3-2) to TRBJ2-1; D uncertain. Germline V gene lookup returns CDR1 LGHDT and CDR2 YNNKEL (reference sequence). This CDR3 has 15 residues. V lost 1 base to trimming and J lost 3 bases, with 10 bases between them. The CDR3 DNA sequence: TGTGCCAGCAGCCAAGGCCCACCCCTCTACAATGAGCAGTTCTTC. It yields the protein CASSQGPPLYNEQFF.

The chain employs TRBV6-5 and TRBJ2-1; TRBD1 is a possible D gene (5 bases). This CDR3 has 16 amino acids. Trimming left V 3 bases short and J 5 bases short, with 17 bases between. Looked up from germline, CDR1 is MNHEY and CDR2 is SVGAGI. This CDR3 reads CASSYRPGKVNNEQFF. The CDR3 DNA sequence: TGTGCCAGCAGTTATCGGCCAGGGAAGGTAAACAATGAGCAGTTCTTC.

The chain employs TRBV29-1 and TRBJ1-2; D may be TRBD1 (6 bases). This CDR3 has 11 residues. Germline V gene lookup returns CDR1 SQVTM and CDR2 ANQGSEA. Trimming stripped 6 bases from V and 5 bases from J, with 10 bases between. The CDR3 is CSVGQYYGYTF. The CDR3 region has the DNA TGCAGCGTCGGACAGTATTATGGCTACACCTTC.

J is TRBJ2-2 and V is TRBV18; TRBD1 might be the D (7 bases). This CDR3 is built from 20 residues. Looked up from germline, CDR1 is KGHSH and CDR2 is LQKENI. Trimming cost V 6 bases and J 1 base, with 27 bases left between them. The CDR3 spells CASSLLDRDRGGKNTGELFF. Here the CDR3 DNA reads TGTGCCAGCTCCCTCTTAGACAGGGATCGCGGAGGGAAGAACACCGGGGAGCTGTTTTTT.

The V and J genes are TRBV5-4 and TRBJ2-2; D call uncertain. The CDR3 has 15 residues. V was shortened by 2 bases and J by 4 bases, with 12 bases between the two germline ends. Germline V gene lookup returns CDR1 SGHNT and CDR2 YYREEE (reference sequence). CDR3: CASSFALPRTGELFF. DNA for the CDR3: TGTGCCAGCAGCTTTGCCTTGCCCCGCACCGGGGAGCTGTTTTTT.

Only one count was recorded for this clone. The chain couples TRBV18 to TRBJ2-1; TRBD1 matches 10 bases. Germline V lookup: CDR1 KGHSH, CDR2 LQKENI. J was trimmed by 5 bases and V by 6 bases; bases with no gene match: 10. CDR3 length: 16 amino acids. The CDR3 DNA sequence: TGTGCCAGCTCTACCGACAGGGGGCGGGTAGACAATGAGCAGTTCTTC. It translates to CASSTDRGRVDNEQFF.

The V and J genes are TRBV28 and TRBJ2-7; 10 bases match TRBD1. Germline values: CDR1 MDHEN, CDR2 SYDVKM. V shed 5 bases, J shed 0 bases, and the junction held 7 bases outside the gene matches. This CDR3 is built from 16 residues. The CDR3 DNA reads as TGTGCCAGCAGTACCCTGGGACAGGGGAGCTCCTACGAGCAGTACTTC. This gives the protein CASSTLGQGSSYEQYF.